This T cell receptor beta chain is drawn from a study of human T cells and chemical hapten exposure. Study-wide results and limits: TCRs above 1 in 1000 frequency stayed constant with DPC sensitization.

This clonotype was counted ten times or more. Antigen: not known. TCRdb analysed the RACE reads with MiXCR anew, one entry per CDR3 protein. The data show about 70,000 distinct CDR3 sequences, around 7.9% seen once. From germline, CDR1 is LNHDA and CDR2 SQIVND (reference sequence). CDR3 size: 14 residues. Trimming removed 6 bases at V and 3 bases at J, with 12 bases between. Time point in this sample: patch test 2, 6 weeks after DPC sensitization. Treatment reported: therapeutic diphenylcyclopropenone sensitization with weekly scalp DPC. Sequencing was performed on whole blood, taken in connection with sensitization to the hapten diphenylcyclopropenone (DPC). V usage is TRBV19 and J usage is TRBJ1-5, with unresolved D. The sequence derives from a woman aged 50 to 60 with alopecia areata. Some clones in this sample may be carry-over from other donors' samples. CDR3 in amino acids: CASRDLGVNQPQHF. CDR3 sequence (DNA): TGTGCCAGTAGGGACCTCGGAGTCAATCAGCCCCAGCATTTT.